The clone carrying this T cell receptor (beta chain) was seen at least ten times. One entry per CDR3 protein, called by TCRdb with MiXCR from the 5' RACE reads. Altogether 25,000 to 35,000 distinct CDR3 sequences are present, 20% to 25% being singletons, with the ten largest covering about a sixth. Germline lookup yields CDR1 ENHRY and CDR2 SYGVKD. The CDR3 spans 16 residues. The V gene end was trimmed by 0 bases and the J gene end by 9 bases; junction bases not matched to a gene: 9. The entry originates in a study of neurological immune-mediated disorders. It was from 2 million PBMCs stored at -80 C that the unsorted libraries were obtained.

The rearrangement joins TRBV10-3 to TRBJ2-1; 9 nucleotides agree with TRBD1. The sequencing input was PBMCs. The sequence came from a woman in her fifties or sixties in good health. The CDR3 DNA is TGTGCCATCAGTGAGTCGGAACAGGGGGCCCTTGGTGAGCAGTTCTTC. Encoded protein: CAISESEQGALGEQFF.